This TCR beta chain stems from a study of blood T cells in healthy people across ages. Notes on the study in general: Expanded clonotype shifts may have been confounded, as the donors had an unknown CMV status. Observed TCR beta diversity per million T cells went down as age went up. This fall followed a roughly linear course with age.

This clonotype showed up just once. The target antigen is unknown. The ends were cut back, 0 bases at V and 7 bases at J, with 21 bases in the middle. The CDR3 loop spans 16 amino acids. Germline assignment: CDR1 DFQATT and CDR2 SNEGSKA (reference sequence). The authors ran a second PCR of roughly 7 to 11 cycles using a sample-barcoded 5' primer and a J-beta primer mix. Every cDNA molecule bore a tag from a template-switch adaptor containing 12 random nucleotides. One entry per CDR3 protein results from TCRdb running MiXCR on the 5' RACE reads. The table includes around 940,000 distinct CDR3 sequences, roughly 51% detected once. Extraction of total RNA produced a minimum of 5 micrograms from each sample.

The clonotype was recovered from a woman aged 55-70 years in good health. Sequencing was carried out using blood. The chain joins TRBV20-1 to TRBJ2-5; D gene unclear. The DNA for the CDR3 is TGCAGTGCTAGAGATAGATACGTCGCCTGGGGTCCGACCCAGTACTTC. This translates into CSARDRYVAWGPTQYF.